This entry lists 10 T cell receptor beta chains sequenced from one sample in a study of human T cells and chemical hapten exposure. MiXCR, applied by TCRdb to the RACE reads, yields one record per CDR3 protein. The data contain around 100,000 distinct CDR3 sequences, approximately 10% of them singletons. Time point noted: patch test 1, 2 weeks after DPC sensitization. The treatment here: therapeutic diphenylcyclopropenone sensitization with weekly scalp DPC. The material sequenced was whole blood, taken in connection with sensitization to the hapten diphenylcyclopropenone (DPC). The receptors derive from a woman in her forties with alopecia areata. Some clones in this sample may be carry-over from other donors' samples.

The chain joins TRBV4-3 to TRBJ1-1, with D possibly TRBD1 on 6 matching bases. CDR3 length: 15 residues. Trimming took off 0 bases at V and 10 bases at J, with 18 bases between the two ends. Germline CDR1 LGHNA, CDR2 YSLEER. The CDR3 nucleotides read TGCGCCAGCAGCCAAGATGAAGTCACAGGGCGGGTAGCTTTCTTT. Encoded protein: CASSQDEVTGRVAFF.

This clonotype was counted many times. The rearrangement links TRBV6-2 or TRBV6-3 to TRBJ2-5, with D perhaps TRBD2 (6 bases). The CDR3 consists of 18 residues. V was trimmed by 2 bases and J by 1 base, leaving 20 bases between them. Germline CDR1 MNHEY, CDR2 SVGEGT. The CDR3 DNA is TGTGCCAGCAGTTACACCCCCGGGGCGGGGCACATCCAAGAGACCCAGTACTTC. Translation: CASSYTPGAGHIQETQYF.

This clonotype was seen many times. The chain links TRBV27 to TRBJ1-2; 8 bases agree with TRBD1. J was trimmed by 4 bases and V by 5 bases; bases with no gene match: 3. CDR1 MNHEY and CDR2 SMNVEV come from the germline V gene (reference sequence). The length of the CDR3 is 13 residues. CDR3 coding DNA: TGTGCCAGCAGTGGACAGGGCCCCTATGGCTACACCTTC. Encoded protein: CASSGQGPYGYTF.

This clonotype was counted at least ten times. The J gene is TRBJ1-6, the V gene TRBV12-3 or TRBV12-4; D may be TRBD1 (5 bases). The V end lost 0 bases, the J end lost 9 bases, and 9 bases lay between the germline ends. The CDR3 runs 14 residues. CDR3 in amino acids: CASSLAGERSPLHF. CDR3 sequence (DNA): TGTGCCAGCAGTTTAGCGGGGGAGCGTTCACCCCTCCACTTT.

This clonotype has only a few counts. The chain has TRBV20-1 and TRBJ2-1, with unresolved D. The CDR3 covers 14 residues. Between the trimmed V and J ends, which lost 5 bases and 9 bases, there was a span of 20 bases. CDR1 is DFQATT, CDR2 SNEGSKA, per germline (reference sequence). The CDR3 sequence: CSALPLPGVSEQFF. CDR3 nucleotide sequence: TGCAGTGCTTTACCTCTGCCGGGTGTAAGTGAGCAGTTCTTC.

This clonotype has a handful of counts. The genes are TRBV14 and TRBJ2-1; no clear D. Trimming left V 4 bases short and J 9 bases short, with 19 bases between. CDR1 SGHDN and CDR2 FVKESK come from the germline V gene. The CDR3 has 15 residues. CDR3 nucleotide sequence: TGTGCCAGCAGCCCCGACCCCGCCGACGCGAGTGAGCAGTTCTTC. Encoded protein: CASSPDPADASEQFF.

This clonotype was observed a handful of times. The chain carries TRBV4-3 and TRBJ2-6, with D perhaps being TRBD1 or TRBD2 (5 bases each). The CDR3 has 17 amino acids. Deletions cut 4 bases from V and 2 bases from J, with 15 bases between. Germline V lookup: CDR1 LGHNA, CDR2 YSLEER. The CDR3 region is CASSPGRGAAGANVLTF. The DNA of the CDR3 is TGCGCCAGCAGCCCCGGCCGGGGCGCTGCTGGGGCCAACGTCCTGACTTTC.

In its sample, this clonotype was seen a few times. The rearrangement uses TRBV4-2 and TRBJ2-1, with TRBD2 matching over 11 bases. V was clipped by 1 base and J by 7 bases; unmatched bases: 9. The CDR3 is made up of 17 amino acids. The V gene's germline CDR1 is LGHNA and CDR2 YNFKEQ. The CDR3 coding sequence is TGTGCCAGCAGCCAAGCGGGTCTAGCGGGGGGCTTGAATGAGCAGTTCTTC. It specifies CASSQAGLAGGLNEQFF.

This clonotype was seen repeatedly, ten times or more. V gene TRBV28 combines with J gene TRBJ2-1; 9 bases fit TRBD2. J gave up 2 bases and V 8 bases, and 10 bases lay outside the gene matches. This CDR3 region has 16 residues. Germline CDR1 and CDR2: MDHEN and SYDVKM. CDR3 nucleotide sequence: TGTGCCAGCGGCGGTGCGGGGGGGTTGGCCTACAATGAGCAGTTCTTC. Amino acid sequence: CASGGAGGLAYNEQFF.

The sample holds a few counts of this clonotype. The CDR3 loop reads CASSQDTSAAQGETQYF. The CDR3 region has the DNA TGCGCCAGCAGCCAAGATACTTCAGCGGCCCAGGGAGAGACCCAGTACTTC. This chain joins TRBV4-1 and TRBJ2-5; D may correspond to TRBD1 or TRBD2 (5 bases each). Germline V gene data show CDR1 as MGHRA and CDR2 as YSYEKL. Deletions cut 0 bases from V and 4 bases from J, with 18 bases between. This CDR3 is 17 amino acids long.